The entry that follows covers one T cell receptor beta chain sequence. There is no known antigen for this receptor. No qualities accompany the bases; no much larger clone lies one base away. TCRbeta CDR3 regions were amplified from genomic DNA using the immunoSEQ Assay, a bias-controlled multiplex PCR. For the original study's pipeline: Within the assay, amplification of reference gene primers was used to estimate how many nucleated cells each sample contained. To quantify the absolute abundance of each unique TCRbeta CDR3 rearrangement, sequence reads were collapsed and filtered. Productive Simpson clonality was computed per sample as the square root of Simpson's diversity index over productive rearrangements. TCRdb took over this immuneACCESS table, retaining in-frame rearrangements with V and J assigned. Such tables are incomplete; in checked studies, under half of the missing clones stem from an unresolved V gene, and the remainder is unexplained. V and J calls and clone size are those listed in that table; D and trimming were worked out from the DNA. The sample profile shows roughly 59,000 clones; around four fifths of them were found once. Of the sample, 5% to 6.5% is held by the ten largest clones.

The collaborating institutions used their own protocols to collect whole blood in K2EDTA tubes. For TCRbeta analysis, collaborators shipped samples in one of three forms: frozen whole blood, isolated PBMCs, or DNA extracted from either of those sample types. This entry comes from a study of blood T cell repertoires in COVID-19 (dated by TCRdb to 2018 to 2020). Describing the broader study: Samples from collaborators originated in the United States, Italy and Spain and spanned both the acute and convalescent phases of COVID-19. The prospective study material was composed of cDNA or gDNA derived from T cells, B-cell-depleted T cells, or PBMCs. Subjects who had been exposed to COVID-19, were actively infected with it, or had recovered from it provided the deeply sampled blood TCRbeta repertoires that made up the dataset. The repertoires were released in a freely available public database intended as a resource for research on the immune response to SARS-CoV-2. The samples were drawn from two sources: the first 160 participants of the ongoing ImmuneRACE study, and 950 to 1,500 subjects contributed by 6 global collaborators. Sample metadata almost always included a de-identified subject ID, COVID-19 status, age in years and sex. Where available, HLA class I and class II types were obtained from metadata supplied by the sample provider rather than from assay-based typing.

V has 3 bases trimmed and J has 5 bases trimmed; junction bases matching no gene number 14. The germline V gene yields MNHNS for CDR1 and SASEGT for CDR2. The cysteine opens and the phenylalanine closes a CDR3 of 19 amino acids. This entry keeps only the CDR3 DNA: 57 bases, framed from base 1. Results the study describes overall, beyond this receptor: The amount of clinical and demographic metadata varied by source and participant and was provided uncurated.

This TCR came from a human donor in a cohort sampled during active COVID-19. The V gene is TRBV6-1 and the J gene is TRBJ2-3; 13 bases in the middle match TRBD2. Specimen: peripheral blood. The DNA sequence is TGTGCCAGCAGTGATTCCCTTCTACTAGCGGGGGGGCTCAGAGATACGCAGTATTTT. This sequence encodes CASSDSLLLAGGLRDTQYF.